The rows below give T cell receptor beta chains drawn from one sample of a study of coeliac disease. TCRdb's copy holds only in-frame clones and misses some; the assay was immunoSEQ multiplex PCR. The data show several thousand clones, with about three fifths seen just once and around 10% held by the top ten. The sample comprised intraepithelial lymphocytes from the gut. The receptor source for this set is a woman in her sixties or seventies with celiac disease. Both conserved end residues are trimmed from each CDR3. The order of the fields is CDR3 length, J gene, V gene, CDR3 protein.

>14|TRBJ2-7|TRBV5-1
ASSLVLRGDSYEQY
>12|TRBJ2-7|TRBV19
ASSIGQGGYEQY
>13|TRBJ1-2|TRBV28
ASSAPGQDDYGYT
>12|TRBJ2-7|TRBV5-4
ASSLGYGSDEQY
>13|TRBJ1-1|TRBV18
ASSRERPPSTEAF
>12|TRBJ2-7|TRBV15
ATSSTGFSYEQY
>11|TRBJ2-7|TRBV6-5
ASISWSPYEQY
>11|TRBJ1-1|TRBV2
ASILTRDTEAF
>18|TRBJ2-3|TRBV5-3
ARSPGTELMAGGPTDTQY
>13|TRBJ1-1|TRBV18
ASSPPVGAGSEAF
>13|TRBJ1-1|TRBV19
ASRRQRTANTEAF
>13|TRBJ2-5|TRBV5-1
ASSLDGTGEETQY
>12|TRBJ2-1|TRBV6-4
ASSDGAGVDEQF
>11|TRBJ2-5|TRBV5-4
ASSEDREETQY
>9|TRBJ1-2|TRBV29-1
SVVKGGGYT
>13|TRBJ1-1|TRBV6-5
ASSYGKTGDTEAF
>14|TRBJ1-2|TRBV25-1
ASSEVAVGQLYGYT
>10|TRBJ2-7|TRBV30
ACQGLSYEQY
>12|TRBJ2-1|TRBV18
ASSDLGRGNEQF
>10|TRBJ1-3|TRBV2
ASSDLFDTIY
>11|TRBJ1-1|TRBV5-6
ASSLTGLTEAF
>15|TRBJ2-5|TRBV7-2
ASSLGTSGGLGETQY
>14|TRBJ1-5|TRBV6-1
ASSEFILGGNQPQH
>16|TRBJ1-4|TRBV7-2
ASSLALPGQGYNEKLF
>13|TRBJ1-6|TRBV28
ASGGGGQYNSPLH
>13|TRBJ2-7|TRBV19
ASSITSGRAYEQY
>12|TRBJ2-5|TRBV15
ATSVDRDGETQY
>9|TRBJ2-1|TRBV29-1
SVQEAGAEF
>12|TRBJ1-4|TRBV2
ASSDLGQHEKLF
>14|TRBJ1-4|TRBV2
ASRSTTGKTNEKLF
>12|TRBJ1-1|TRBV5-4
ASSLWQGNTEAF
>13|TRBJ1-5|TRBV18
ASSPVTGPNQPQH
>13|TRBJ2-7|TRBV9
ASSVEGTSGDEQY
>14|TRBJ1-3|TRBV4-1
ASSSGWRNSGNTIY
>14|TRBJ1-6|TRBV19
ASRSPPDRGDSPLH
>14|TRBJ2-5|TRBV5-4
ASSLEAAGGPETQY
>11|TRBJ1-1|TRBV30
AWSVTGGRRAF
>13|TRBJ1-2|TRBV16
ASSQVAGSNYGYT
>10|TRBJ1-2|TRBV10-3
AIAAAFYGYT
>12|TRBJ2-1|TRBV5-1
ASSLSGAYNEQF
>11|TRBJ1-1|TRBV2
ACFGLLNTEAF
>15|TRBJ2-1|TRBV2
ASRKGWVGSSYNEQF